Below are 31 T cell receptor beta chains sequenced from a single sample in a study of CD8 T cells in ankylosing spondylitis. In TCRdb, the 5' RACE reads were re-called with MiXCR into one record per CDR3 protein. In the table there are a few hundred thousand distinct CDR3 sequences, roughly a tenth of which are singletons. The sequencing input was blood, either unsorted or a sorted T cell fraction (not recorded which). The origin of the receptors is a male donor with ankylosing spondylitis or in good health (not recorded which).

In this sample, this clonotype turned up many times. This chain uses TRBV15 with TRBJ2-7, with a tentative D call TRBD1 (6 bases). CDR3 length: 14 residues. V was cut by 2 bases and J by 7 bases, with 15 bases left in between. Germline CDR1 and CDR2: LNHNV and YYDKDF (reference sequence). The CDR3 here is CATSRFTGTGEQYF. The CDR3 DNA reads TGTGCCACCAGCAGATTTACAGGGACGGGGGAGCAGTACTTC.

This clonotype was observed a handful of times. The chain is built from TRBV20-1 and TRBJ2-1, with D uncertain. V shed 1 base and J shed 2 bases, with 6 bases lying between them. The CDR3 covers 13 residues. Germline CDR1 is DFQATT and CDR2 is SNEGSKA (reference sequence). The CDR3 DNA follows: TGCAGTGCTAGAGGGGCAGCCTACAATGAGCAGTTCTTC. Amino acid sequence: CSARGAAYNEQFF.

This clonotype has ten or more counts. The V call is TRBV5-1, the J call TRBJ1-2; D unresolved. The CDR3 totals 13 residues. CDR1 SGHRS and CDR2 YFSETQ come from the germline V gene. Trimming removed 4 bases at V and 3 bases at J, with 10 bases between. CDR3 nucleotides: TGCGCCAGCAGCCCCGACGGGGACTATGGCTACACCTTC. This encodes CASSPDGDYGYTF.

At least ten counts were recorded for this clonotype. This chain uses TRBV6-1 with TRBJ2-2, with 7 bases identical to TRBD2. Trimming took 11 bases from V and 6 from J; bases not matched to a gene: 9. Per germline, CDR1 MNHNS and CDR2 SASEGT. The CDR3 loop spans 13 amino acids. CDR3 sequence: CAEGTTFAGELFF. DNA of the CDR3: TGTGCCGAGGGGACTACGTTCGCCGGGGAGCTGTTTTTT.

Many counts were recorded for this clonotype. The chain recombines TRBV7-9 with TRBJ1-1; 7 bases match TRBD1. In germline, CDR1 is SEHNR, CDR2 FQNEAQ (reference sequence). The V segment lost 5 bases and the J segment 6 bases; nucleotides outside the gene matches: 3. This CDR3 has 12 residues. The CDR3 sequence is CASSGQVPEAFF. CDR3 in DNA: TGTGCCAGCAGCGGACAGGTCCCTGAAGCTTTCTTT.

This clonotype was observed at least ten times. The V gene is TRBV30, the J gene TRBJ2-7; 7 bases match TRBD2. The V segment lost 1 base and the J segment 6 bases; nucleotides outside the gene matches: 0. Germline V gene lookup returns CDR1 GTSNPN and CDR2 SVGIG (reference sequence). CDR3 length: 11 amino acids. The CDR3 region has the DNA TGTGCCTGGAGTGCGGGGGGCGAGCAGTACTTC. It encodes CAWSAGGEQYF.

This clonotype was seen repeatedly, ten times or more. This rearrangement joins TRBV10-2 to TRBJ1-5, with D perhaps TRBD1 (5 bases). Germline V lookup: CDR1 WSHSY, CDR2 SAAADI. CDR3 length equals 14 residues. Trimming shortened V by 2 bases and J by 6 bases, and 11 bases separated the two germline ends. The CDR3 DNA sequence: TGCGCCAGCAGTGAGGGGGCCTGGGGTCAGCCCCAGCATTTT. Its translation is CASSEGAWGQPQHF.

A remark on this clonotype: One base away lies a much larger clone, so this may be a sequencing read error. No conserved phenylalanine or tryptophan ends this CDR3, so it is likely a read error. The gene calls are TRBV27 and TRBJ2-2; TRBD1 aligns across 9 bases. The CDR3 loop spans 14 amino acids. Losses at the gene ends were 7 bases for V and 3 bases for J; bases not matched to a gene: 3. Germline V gene data show CDR1 as MNHEY and CDR2 as SMNVEV (reference sequence). DNA of the CDR3: TGTGCCAGCAAGGACAGGGGAGACACCGGGGAGCTGTTTTCT. This translates into CASKDRGDTGELFS.

This clonotype was seen at least ten times. The V gene is TRBV20-1, the J gene TRBJ1-1, with D possibly TRBD1 on 5 matching bases. V lost 0 bases, J lost 3 bases, and 17 bases lay in between. The V gene's germline CDR1 is DFQATT and CDR2 SNEGSKA (reference sequence). The CDR3 is 16 amino acids. CDR3 in amino acids: CSARDMGGGTHTEAFF. The CDR3 nucleotides read TGCAGTGCTAGAGATATGGGGGGTGGCACCCACACTGAAGCTTTCTTT.

In this sample, this clonotype turned up a few times. The V gene is TRBV7-2, the J gene TRBJ1-6; D unclear. This CDR3 region has 16 residues. Trimming stripped 5 bases from V and 5 bases from J, with 16 bases between. Germline V lookup: CDR1 SGHTA, CDR2 FQGNSA. The CDR3 loop reads CASSPWRVGNNSPLHF. The CDR3 DNA reads as TGTGCCAGCAGCCCCTGGAGAGTCGGGAATAATTCACCCCTCCACTTT.

The chain is built from TRBV28 and TRBJ1-2; D remains unclear. CDR1 MDHEN and CDR2 SYDVKM come from the germline V gene. The CDR3 covers 15 residues. Trimming cost V 2 bases and J 1 base, with 11 bases left between them. The DNA of the CDR3 is TGTGCCAGCAGTTTAATAGGACTAGATAACTATGGCTACACCTTC. Translated: CASSLIGLDNYGYTF.

This clonotype was seen repeatedly, ten times or more. The chain uses TRBV2 and TRBJ2-5; TRBD2 might be the D (6 bases). CDR1 and CDR2 (germline): SNHLY, FYNNEI. Deletions cut 8 bases from V and 5 bases from J, with 9 bases between. This CDR3 comprises 11 residues. CDR3 DNA sequence: TGTGCCAGCGTAGCGGATGAGACCCAGTACTTC. This sequence encodes CASVADETQYF.

This clonotype was observed at least ten times. J is TRBJ2-1 and V is TRBV27; D is perhaps TRBD2 (5 bases). This CDR3 region has 16 residues. V gave up 2 bases and J gave up 8 bases, with 19 bases separating them. Germline CDR1 is MNHEY and CDR2 is SMNVEV (reference sequence). DNA for the CDR3: TGTGCCAGCAGTTTAGGGGAAGTCAGCCGCGGGTATGAGCAGTTCTTC. Its translation is CASSLGEVSRGYEQFF.

This clonotype was found many times. CDR3 DNA sequence: TGTGCCAGCAGTTACTTATCAGGGGTACAGTCCTACGAGCAGTACTTC. It is translated as CASSYLSGVQSYEQYF. V gene TRBV6-5 combines with J gene TRBJ2-7, with D possibly TRBD1 on 6 matching bases. Trimming removed 1 base at V and 1 base at J, with 14 bases between. Germline V CDR1 and CDR2: MNHEY, SVGAGI. The CDR3 consists of 16 residues.

For the CDR3, the DNA is TGTGCCAGCAGCCAAGATCGGCCACAGGGGGCTGGTGTAGGTAAGCAGTACTTC. The encoded protein is CASSQDRPQGAGVGKQYF. The rearrangement links TRBV3-1 to TRBJ2-7; 9 bases agree with TRBD1. After removal of 0 bases from V and 8 bases from J, the junction contained 17 bases not matched to a gene. CDR1 is LGHDT, CDR2 YNNKEL, per germline (reference sequence). The CDR3 loop spans 18 amino acids.

V is TRBV6-1 and J is TRBJ2-3; unclear D gene. V was cut by 5 bases and J by 0 bases, with 9 bases left in between. CDR1 is MNHNS, CDR2 SASEGT, per germline. The CDR3 consists of 14 residues. This CDR3 is CASSTGFSTDTQYF. The CDR3 region has the DNA TGTGCCAGCAGTACCGGGTTTAGCACAGATACGCAGTATTTT.

This clonotype was recorded a few times. CDR3 loop: CASSQAGPLLGEQYF. CDR3 nucleotides: TGTGCCAGCAGCCAAGCGGGACCCCTCCTCGGGGAGCAGTACTTC. V is TRBV3-1 and J is TRBJ2-7, with D perhaps given as TRBD1 or TRBD2 (5 bases each). Germline V CDR1 and CDR2: LGHDT, YNNKEL (reference sequence). The CDR3 has 15 amino acids. Trimming pared 1 base from V and 7 bases from J, leaving 17 bases between.

The rearrangement links TRBV19 to TRBJ1-5, with D hard to call. The CDR3 covers 13 residues. V lost 5 bases and J lost 4, with 9 bases in between. Germline CDR1 reads LNHDA; CDR2 reads SQIVND (reference sequence). CDR3 protein: CASSQQKNQPQHF. The CDR3 nucleotides are TGTGCCAGTAGTCAACAGAAAAATCAGCCCCAGCATTTT.

This clonotype was recorded at least ten times. The V and J genes are TRBV12-3 or TRBV12-4 and TRBJ2-5; a weak D match, TRBD1 (5 bases). Trimming removed 8 bases at V and 3 bases at J, with 7 bases between. This CDR3 comprises 11 residues. The CDR3 region has the DNA TGTGCCAGCGTAGGGGAAGAGACCCAGTACTTC. Translating it yields CASVGEETQYF.

CDR3 sequence (DNA): TGTGCCAGCAGCCAGAGAAACACCGGGGAGCTGTTTTTT. It codes for CASSQRNTGELFF. The V and J genes are TRBV11-2 and TRBJ2-2, with no clear D. The CDR3 has 13 amino acids. Germline V gives CDR1 SGHAT, CDR2 FQNNGV. Trimming left V 5 bases short and J 2 bases short, with 6 bases between.

This clonotype was seen ten or more times. The CDR3 loop is CASSYVLAGGTGELFF. DNA for the CDR3: TGTGCCAGCAGTTACGTTCTAGCGGGGGGCACCGGGGAGCTGTTTTTT. The rearrangement uses TRBV12-3 or TRBV12-4 and TRBJ2-2; 11 bases map to TRBD2. The trim removed 4 bases at V and 4 bases at J, leaving 5 bases unmatched. The CDR3 has 16 residues.

V is TRBV7-9 and J is TRBJ2-7; D possibly corresponds to TRBD2 (7 bases). The CDR3 covers 15 residues. Germline values: CDR1 SEHNR, CDR2 FQNEAQ (reference sequence). V dropped 7 bases and J dropped 0 bases, with 16 bases sitting between them. The CDR3 region has the DNA TGTGCCAGCAACCACCGGGGGGCCCACTCCTACGAGCAGTACTTC. This encodes CASNHRGAHSYEQYF. Full variable domain (remainder filled in from reference TRBV7-9 and TRBJ2-7): DTGVSQNPRHKITKRGQNVTFRCDPISEHNRLYWYRQTLGQGPEFLTYFQNEAQLEKSRLLSDRFSAERPKGSFSTLEIQRTEQGDSAMYLCASNHRGAHSYEQYFGPGTRLTVT.

The rearrangement links TRBV7-2 to TRBJ1-5; possible D gene TRBD1, 5 bases. V was clipped by 5 bases and J by 5 bases, with 13 bases between them. Germline loops: CDR1 SGHTA, CDR2 FQGNSA. This CDR3 is built from 14 residues. CDR3 region: CASSPGRADQPQHF. The CDR3 DNA sequence: TGTGCCAGCAGCCCAGGGAGAGCAGATCAGCCCCAGCATTTT.

This clonotype was found a few times. The chain links TRBV18 to TRBJ2-7, with a possible D match to TRBD1 (5 bases). Trimming cost V 4 bases and J 0 bases, with 10 bases left between them. CDR1 is KGHSH and CDR2 is LQKENI in the germline V gene. The CDR3 is 14 amino acids. CDR3 sequence: CASSLDRNSYEQYF. As DNA, the CDR3 is TGTGCCAGCTCACTCGACAGAAACTCCTACGAGCAGTACTTC. Full variable domain (rest looked up from reference TRBV18 and TRBJ2-7): NAGVMQNPRHLVRRRGQEARLRCSPMKGHSHVYWYRQLPEEGLKFMVYLQKENIIDESGMPKERFSAEFPKEGPSILRIQQVVRGDSAAYFCASSLDRNSYEQYFGPGTRLTVT.

This clonotype was picked up a small number of times. The chain is built from TRBV5-1 and TRBJ1-3; D not certain. V was clipped by 1 base and J by 2 bases, with 16 bases between them. The CDR3 has 17 amino acids. Germline V gives CDR1 SGHRS, CDR2 YFSETQ. The CDR3 region has the DNA TGCGCCAGCAGCTTGTCGGGAGGGAAGGTTACTGGAAACACCATATATTTT. Protein: CASSLSGGKVTGNTIYF.

The chain combines TRBV11-2 with TRBJ2-5; 9 bases agree with TRBD1. The CDR3 contains 13 residues. Germline V gene sequence: CDR1 SGHAT, CDR2 FQNNGV. V trimming: 7 bases; J trimming: 3 bases; junction bases outside the gene matches: 3. The CDR3 DNA sequence: TGTGCCAGCACCAGGACAGGGGAAGAGACCCAGTACTTC. It codes for CASTRTGEETQYF.

This clonotype has just a few counts. The chain has TRBV6-1 and TRBJ1-1; no clear D. CDR1 and CDR2 (germline): MNHNS, SASEGT. There are 13 residues in the CDR3. Trimming stripped 6 bases from V and 4 bases from J, with 12 bases between. CDR3 protein: CASSLRAITEAFF. The CDR3 region has the DNA TGTGCCAGCAGCCTCCGGGCCATCACTGAAGCTTTCTTT.

This clonotype was counted ten times or more. The chain employs TRBV29-1 and TRBJ2-7; 7 nucleotides match TRBD1. V shed 6 bases, J shed 5 bases, and the junction held 4 bases outside the gene matches. Germline CDR1 SQVTM, CDR2 ANQGSEA. The CDR3 covers 11 residues. CDR3 amino acids: CSVYRGNEQYF. CDR3 sequence (DNA): TGCAGCGTCTACAGGGGCAACGAGCAGTACTTC.

Many counts were recorded for this clonotype. The V and J genes are TRBV5-1 and TRBJ1-3; TRBD1 agrees at 8 bases. The CDR3 length is 19 residues. V shed 2 bases and J 0 bases; nucleotides not matched to a gene: 13. Germline V CDR1 and CDR2: SGHRS, YFSETQ. In DNA form, the CDR3 reads TGCGCCAGCAGCTTAGAGCCGTCCGGGACAGGACGCTCTGGAAACACCATATATTTT. Translation: CASSLEPSGTGRSGNTIYF.

This clonotype has a count of ten or more. The chain uses TRBV7-2 and TRBJ1-6; 8 positions match TRBD1. This CDR3 contains 17 residues. Germline CDR1 and CDR2: SGHTA and FQGNSA. With 5 bases clipped from V and 5 bases from J, the junction kept 11 bases outside the gene matches. CDR3 nucleotides: TGTGCCAGCAGCACAAAACCGGGACAGGCCAATAATTCACCCCTCCACTTT. Translating it yields CASSTKPGQANNSPLHF.

In its sample, this clonotype was seen many times. The rearrangement joins TRBV12-3 or TRBV12-4 to TRBJ1-5; 8 nucleotides align to TRBD1. The V segment lost 8 bases and the J segment 6 bases; nucleotides outside the gene matches: 12. There are 15 residues in the CDR3. The chain's CDR3 is CASSGGQGGVQPQHF. Here the CDR3 DNA reads TGTGCCAGCTCTGGAGGACAGGGCGGGGTTCAGCCCCAGCATTTT.